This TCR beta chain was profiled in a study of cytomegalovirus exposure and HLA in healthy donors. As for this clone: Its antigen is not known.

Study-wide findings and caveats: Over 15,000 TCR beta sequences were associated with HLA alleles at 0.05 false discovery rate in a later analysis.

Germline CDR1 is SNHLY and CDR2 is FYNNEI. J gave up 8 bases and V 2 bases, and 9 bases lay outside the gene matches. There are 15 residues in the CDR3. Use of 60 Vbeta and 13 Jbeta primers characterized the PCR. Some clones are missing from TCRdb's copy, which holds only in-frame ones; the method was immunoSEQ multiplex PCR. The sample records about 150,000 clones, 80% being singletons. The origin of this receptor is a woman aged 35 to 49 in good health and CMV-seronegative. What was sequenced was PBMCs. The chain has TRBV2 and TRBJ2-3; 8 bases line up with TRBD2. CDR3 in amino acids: CASSESVGLASTQYF. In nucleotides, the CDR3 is TGTGCCAGCAGTGAAAGTGTAGGACTAGCCTCTACGCAGTATTTT.